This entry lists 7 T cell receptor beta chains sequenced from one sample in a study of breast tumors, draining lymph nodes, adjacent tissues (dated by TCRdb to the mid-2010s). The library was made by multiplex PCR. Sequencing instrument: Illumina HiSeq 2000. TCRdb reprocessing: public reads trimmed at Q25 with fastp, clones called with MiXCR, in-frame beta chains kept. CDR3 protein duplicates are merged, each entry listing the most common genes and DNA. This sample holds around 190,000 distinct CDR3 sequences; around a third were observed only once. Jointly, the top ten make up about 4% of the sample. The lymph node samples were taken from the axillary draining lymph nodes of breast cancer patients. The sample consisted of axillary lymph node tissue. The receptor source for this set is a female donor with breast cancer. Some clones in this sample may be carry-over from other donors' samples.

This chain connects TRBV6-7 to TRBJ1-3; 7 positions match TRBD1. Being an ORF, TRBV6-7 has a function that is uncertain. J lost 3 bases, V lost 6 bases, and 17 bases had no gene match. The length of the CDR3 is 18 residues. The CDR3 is CASRLFKQGPGLGNTIYF. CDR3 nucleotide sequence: TGTGCCAGCAGACTCTTTAAACAGGGGCCCGGACTTGGAAACACCATATATTTT.

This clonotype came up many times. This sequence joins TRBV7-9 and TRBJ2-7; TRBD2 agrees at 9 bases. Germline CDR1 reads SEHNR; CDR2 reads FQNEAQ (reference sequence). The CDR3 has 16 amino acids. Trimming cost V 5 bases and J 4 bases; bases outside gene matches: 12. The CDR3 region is CASSRLQAGGPYEQYF. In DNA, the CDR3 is TGTGCCAGCAGCCGTCTCCAAGCGGGGGGACCATACGAGCAGTACTTC.

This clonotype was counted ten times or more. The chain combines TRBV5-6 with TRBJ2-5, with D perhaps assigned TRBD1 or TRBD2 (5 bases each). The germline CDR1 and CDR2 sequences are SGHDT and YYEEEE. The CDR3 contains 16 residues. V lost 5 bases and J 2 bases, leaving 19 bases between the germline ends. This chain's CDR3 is CASRRPGPVGQETQYF. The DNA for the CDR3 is TGTGCCAGCAGACGTCCGGGGCCGGTGGGACAAGAGACCCAGTACTTC.

The DNA for the CDR3 is TGCGCCAGCAGCTTGTCTGCAGGGGTTGAAGCTTTCTTT. It yields the protein CASSLSAGVEAFF. The V gene is TRBV5-1, the J gene TRBJ1-1; weak D call: TRBD1 (6 bases). Trimming removed 1 base at V and 7 bases at J, with 11 bases between. Germline values: CDR1 SGHRS, CDR2 YFSETQ. This CDR3 has 13 amino acids.

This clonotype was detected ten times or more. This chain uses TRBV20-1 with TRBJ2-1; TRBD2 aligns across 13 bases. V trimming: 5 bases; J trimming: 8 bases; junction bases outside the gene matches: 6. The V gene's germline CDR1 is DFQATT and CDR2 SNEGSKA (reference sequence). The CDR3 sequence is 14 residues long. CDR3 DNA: TGCAGTGCTCGGGGACTAGCGGGGCTAGATGAGCAGTTCTTC. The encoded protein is CSARGLAGLDEQFF.

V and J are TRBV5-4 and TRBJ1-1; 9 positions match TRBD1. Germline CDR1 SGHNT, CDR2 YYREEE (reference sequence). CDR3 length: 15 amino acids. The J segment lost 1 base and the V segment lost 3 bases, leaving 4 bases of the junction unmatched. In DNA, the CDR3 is TGTGCCAGCAGCTCAGGGACAGGGCGGAACACTGAAGCTTTCTTT. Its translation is CASSSGTGRNTEAFF.

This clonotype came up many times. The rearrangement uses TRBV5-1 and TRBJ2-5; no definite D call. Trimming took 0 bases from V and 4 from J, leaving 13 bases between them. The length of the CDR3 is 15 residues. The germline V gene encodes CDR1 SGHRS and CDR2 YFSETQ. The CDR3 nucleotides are TGCGCCAGCAGCTTGGCCGGGTTTTCGAGAGAGACCCAGTACTTC. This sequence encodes CASSLAGFSRETQYF.